This TCR beta chain was sequenced during a study of T cell changes during pregnancy in multiple sclerosis. Produced via immunoSEQ multiplex PCR; TCRdb's table is partial and in-frame only. The sample holds about 93,000 clones, 85% to 95% seen once. CDR3 length: 15 residues. V was cut by 0 bases and J by 4 bases, with 13 bases left in between. CDR1 is GTSNPN and CDR2 is SVGIG in the germline V gene (reference sequence). This receptor was identified in a female donor with multiple sclerosis, enrolled in a pregnancy study. The chain carries TRBV30 and TRBJ1-5; D gene unclear. The specimen comprised peripheral blood, sampled after pregnancy. Here the CDR3 reads CAWSVSPVRNQPQHF. CDR3 bases: TGTGCCTGGAGTGTGTCACCCGTCCGGAATCAGCCCCAGCATTTT.